Only a few counts were recorded for the clone carrying this T cell receptor (beta chain). The sample holds other DNA sequences that translate to the same CDR3. Assay: immunoSEQ multiplex PCR; the TCRdb copy retains only in-frame clones and omits some. The sample lists approximately 88,000 clones; around 85% were seen once. These data belong to a study of blood T cell repertoires in COVID-19. Study details: Samples representing acute and convalescent COVID-19 were sourced from the United States, Italy and Spain. The analysed material was cDNA or gDNA that came from T cells, B-cell-depleted T cells, or PBMCs.

The CDR3 has 14 residues. Germline V gene data show CDR1 as LGHDT and CDR2 as YNNKEL (reference sequence). The ends were cut back, 0 bases at V and 4 bases at J, with 9 bases in the middle. The rearrangement uses TRBV3-1 (or the pseudogene TRBV3-2) and TRBJ1-2; D is uncertain. Material: peripheral blood. This sequence was found in a woman in her seventies with acute or convalescent COVID-19. The CDR3 bases are TGTGCCAGCAGCCAAGATACCCGGGGCTATGGCTACACCTTC. Its protein product is CASSQDTRGYGYTF.